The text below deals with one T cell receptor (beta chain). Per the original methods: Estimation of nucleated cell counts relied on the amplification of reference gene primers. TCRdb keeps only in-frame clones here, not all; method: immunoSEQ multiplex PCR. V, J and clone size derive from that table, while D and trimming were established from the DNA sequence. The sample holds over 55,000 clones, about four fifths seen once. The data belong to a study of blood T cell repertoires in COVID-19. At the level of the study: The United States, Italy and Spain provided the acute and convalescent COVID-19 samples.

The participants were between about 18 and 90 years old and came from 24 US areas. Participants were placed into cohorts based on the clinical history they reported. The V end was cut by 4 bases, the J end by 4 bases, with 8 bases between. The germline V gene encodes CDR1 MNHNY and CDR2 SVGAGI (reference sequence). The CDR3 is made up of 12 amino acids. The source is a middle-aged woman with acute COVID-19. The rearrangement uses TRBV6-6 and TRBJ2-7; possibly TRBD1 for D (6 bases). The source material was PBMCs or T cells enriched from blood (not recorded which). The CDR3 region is CASSSDRYEQYV. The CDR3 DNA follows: TGTGCCAGCAGTTCGGACAGATACGAGCAGTACGTC.